This T cell receptor (beta chain) was captured by sequencing in a study of T cell changes during pregnancy in multiple sclerosis. Germline-derived CDR1 and CDR2 are KGHSH and LQKENI. The CDR3 contains 18 residues. Trimming cost V 2 bases and J 2 bases; bases outside gene matches: 12. Sequencing was performed with immunoSEQ multiplex PCR; in TCRdb, only in-frame clones are kept and a portion is missing. The sample includes about 74,000 clones, approximately 92% of them seen just once. The chain has TRBV18 and TRBJ1-2, with 9 nucleotides matching TRBD1. The sequence was obtained from a female donor in good health, enrolled as a control in a pregnancy study. Sequences were derived from peripheral blood, sampled after pregnancy. CDR3 residues: CASSPMTLGTGRNYGYTF. The CDR3, as DNA: TGTGCCAGCTCACCAATGACCTTAGGGACAGGGAGAAACTATGGCTACACCTTC.